This T cell receptor (beta chain) was profiled in a study of CD8+ T cells in alopecia areata. Study summary: A regimen of oral tofacitinib, 5 to 10 mg twice daily, was given to treated patients.

Isolated RNA was reverse transcribed into cDNA used as the sequencing template. Sequenced by immunoSEQ multiplex PCR; TCRdb stores in-frame clones only, minus some. The table shows approximately 200,000 clones, with 45% to 65% occurring only once. The CDR3 length is 13 residues. Looked up from germline, CDR1 is SQVTM and CDR2 is ANQGSEA. V lost 7 bases to trimming and J lost 0 bases, with 9 bases between them. Stated treatment: oral pan-JAK inhibitor, 5-10 mg twice daily. This TCR was recovered from a human donor with alopecia areata. The chain recombines TRBV29-1 with TRBJ2-2, with D perhaps being TRBD1 or TRBD2 (6 bases each). The specimen comprised CD4+ T cells sorted from blood, sampled at week 4, from a patient treated with tofacitinib. CDR3 sequence: CSAGAPNTGELFF. The CDR3 bases are TGCAGCGCGGGGGCGCCGAACACCGGGGAGCTGTTTTTT.